Shown below are 19 T cell receptor beta chains from a single sample sequenced in a study of OX40 agonist ivuxolimab in advanced cancers. The data were produced by immunoSEQ multiplex PCR, yet TCRdb's version contains in-frame clones alone and is incomplete. The sample lists approximately 45,000 clones, roughly 82% seen once, with approximately 2.3% in the top ten. Specimen: CD4+ or CD8+ T cells sorted from blood, collected in a trial of the OX40 agonist ivuxolimab. The receptors here all came from an adult with an advanced solid tumor such as melanoma, head and neck, liver or kidney cancer.

There are a few counts of this clone. V and J are TRBV5-6 and TRBJ2-2, with 7 bases fitting TRBD2. This CDR3 is 15 amino acids long. Germline lookup yields CDR1 SGHDT and CDR2 YYEEEE. J was trimmed by 5 bases and V by 4 bases; bases with no gene match: 8. For the CDR3, the DNA is TGTGCCAGCAGCCTCCCTTGGGGGGGAACCGGGGAGCTGTTTTTT. Its translation: CASSLPWGGTGELFF.

The V call is TRBV7-8, the J call TRBJ2-7; TRBD2 aligns across 7 bases. Germline lookup yields CDR1 SGHVS and CDR2 FQNEAQ. Trimming removed 4 bases from V and 2 bases from J; junction bases left unmatched: 8. This CDR3 contains 15 residues. The CDR3 DNA sequence: TGTGCCAGCAGCTATAACGAACTAGCGACCTACGAGCAGTACTTC. Its translation: CASSYNELATYEQYF.

The V and J genes are TRBV9 and TRBJ1-1; D is unresolved. CDR1 is SGDLS and CDR2 is YYNGEE in the germline V gene. The CDR3 loop spans 13 amino acids. V was clipped by 2 bases and J by 0 bases, with 5 bases between them. The CDR3 reads CASSVHVNTEAFF. The CDR3 DNA is TGTGCCAGCAGCGTTCATGTGAACACTGAAGCTTTCTTT.

The chain links TRBV2 to TRBJ2-7; D gene ambiguous. Germline assignment: CDR1 SNHLY and CDR2 FYNNEI. V dropped 5 bases and J dropped 2 bases, with 7 bases sitting between them. This CDR3 spans 12 amino acids. The DNA of the CDR3 is TGTGCCAGCAGTTCTGGTCCCTACGAGCAGTACTTC. This gives the protein CASSSGPYEQYF.

A few counts support this clone. The gene calls are TRBV28 and TRBJ2-7; TRBD1 might be the D (6 bases). Trimming removed 7 bases at V and 3 bases at J, with 16 bases between. Germline V gene data show CDR1 as MDHEN and CDR2 as SYDVKM. The CDR3 loop spans 14 amino acids. CDR3 residues: CASNLGGEGYEQYF. In nucleotides, the CDR3 is TGTGCCAGCAACTTAGGGGGAGAAGGCTACGAGCAGTACTTC.

By proportion, this clone is medium-sized. The chain combines TRBV6-1 with TRBJ2-7; TRBD1 matches 9 bases. Trimming at V came to 6 bases and at J to 5 bases, leaving 11 bases not matched to a gene. CDR3 length: 15 residues. Per the germline V gene, CDR1 is MNHNS and CDR2 is SASEGT. The CDR3 region is CASREPGQGIDEQYF. The CDR3 DNA sequence: TGTGCCAGCAGGGAACCGGGACAGGGCATCGACGAGCAGTACTTC.

The chain has TRBV2 and TRBJ1-1, with 7 positions matching TRBD1. The germline V gene has CDR1 SNHLY and CDR2 FYNNEI. The CDR3 loop spans 16 amino acids. V dropped 6 bases and J dropped 0; count of bases not matched to a gene: 10. CDR3 in amino acids: CASRDRTGIMNTEAFF. DNA for the CDR3: TGTGCCAGCAGAGATAGGACAGGAATAATGAACACTGAAGCTTTCTTT.

J is TRBJ1-2 and V is TRBV5-1; D uncertain. There are 13 residues in the CDR3. Germline V lookup: CDR1 SGHRS, CDR2 YFSETQ. V lost 4 bases and J lost 6, with 13 bases in between. CDR3 loop: CASSQTIGHGYTF. The CDR3 nucleotides are TGCGCCAGCAGCCAGACTATCGGTCATGGCTACACCTTC.

The chain joins TRBV28 to TRBJ1-5; TRBD1 might be the D (5 bases). The CDR3 totals 13 residues. Germline CDR1 and CDR2: MDHEN and SYDVKM. V dropped 6 bases and J dropped 6 bases, with 12 bases sitting between them. CDR3: CASRGFGAQPQHF. In nucleotides, the CDR3 is TGTGCCAGCAGAGGGTTCGGGGCTCAGCCCCAGCATTTT.

The chain has TRBV9 and TRBJ2-5, with D perhaps TRBD1 (5 bases). The CDR3 has 15 amino acids. V shed 0 bases and J shed 5 bases, with 14 bases lying between them. Germline CDR1 SGDLS, CDR2 YYNGEE. The chain's CDR3 is CASSVGVGAAETQYF. For the CDR3, the DNA is TGTGCCAGCAGCGTAGGTGTAGGGGCAGCGGAGACCCAGTACTTC.

The chain joins TRBV5-1 to TRBJ1-1, with D unresolved. Germline CDR1 and CDR2: SGHRS and YFSETQ. V lost 0 bases, J lost 1 base, and 10 bases lay in between. The CDR3 has 15 residues. CDR3 DNA: TGCGCCAGCAGCTTGGGTCCGGCGCGGAACACTGAAGCTTTCTTT. Translation: CASSLGPARNTEAFF.

This clone was seen more than once but under ten times. The rearrangement joins TRBV4-2 to TRBJ2-1; D is undetermined. The ends were cut back, 1 base at V and 4 bases at J, with 11 bases in the middle. Germline CDR1 LGHNA, CDR2 YNFKEQ. The CDR3 sequence is 15 residues long. The CDR3 loop reads CASSQGAGGYNEQFF. CDR3 DNA: TGTGCCAGCAGCCAAGGGGCAGGCGGATACAATGAGCAGTTCTTC.

The rearrangement uses TRBV28 and TRBJ2-7; a possible D gene is TRBD1 (5 bases). This CDR3 has 15 residues. V was clipped by 2 bases and J by 1 base, with 12 bases between them. Germline CDR1 and CDR2: MDHEN and SYDVKM. CDR3 sequence reads: CASSLGRRTSYEQYF. CDR3 sequence (DNA): TGTGCCAGCAGTTTAGGGCGAAGGACATCCTACGAGCAGTACTTC.

This chain's CDR3 is CAIRDRVPNTEAFF. CDR3 in DNA: TGTGCCATAAGGGACAGGGTTCCGAACACTGAAGCTTTCTTT. The chain joins TRBV10-3 to TRBJ1-1; 9 bases agree with TRBD1. The germline V gene encodes CDR1 ENHRY and CDR2 SYGVKD. Unmatched junction bases numbered 6, after V lost 9 bases and J lost 1 base. This CDR3 region has 14 residues.

The J gene is TRBJ2-3, the V gene TRBV19; D may be TRBD1 (6 bases). Germline loops: CDR1 LNHDA, CDR2 SQIVND (reference sequence). Trimming removed 2 bases at V and 2 bases at J, with 11 bases between. This CDR3 has 15 residues. The CDR3 region has the DNA TGTGCCAGTAGTATAACAGGGAAGGACACAGATACGCAGTATTTT. Translating it yields CASSITGKDTDTQYF.

J is TRBJ2-7 and V is TRBV19; D is unclear. The ends were cut back, 0 bases at V and 3 bases at J, with 15 bases in the middle. The CDR3 covers 16 residues. Germline CDR1 LNHDA, CDR2 SQIVND (reference sequence). CDR3 DNA: TGTGCCAGTAGTATAGAAGGTTTCAGGCCGTACTACGAGCAGTACTTC. Protein: CASSIEGFRPYYEQYF.

V is TRBV19 and J is TRBJ1-2, with TRBD1 matching over 8 bases. The CDR3 runs 14 residues. Germline V gives CDR1 LNHDA, CDR2 SQIVND (reference sequence). The junction had 3 bases not matched to a gene; V was cut back by 3 bases and J by 3 bases. The CDR3 loop is CASSIQGADYGYTF. The CDR3 nucleotides are TGTGCCAGTAGTATCCAGGGGGCAGACTATGGCTACACCTTC. Drawing the rest from reference TRBV19 and TRBJ1-2, the complete variable domain is DGGITQSPKYLFRKEGQNVTLSCEQNLNHDAMYWYRQDPGQGLRLIYYSQIVNDFQKGDIAEGYSVSREKKESFPLTVTSAQKNPTAFYLCASSIQGADYGYTFGSGTRLTVV.

This clone was detected once. V is TRBV4-2 and J is TRBJ2-1; 10 bases fit TRBD2. V dropped 5 bases and J dropped 5; count of bases not matched to a gene: 9. CDR3 length equals 16 residues. CDR1 and CDR2 from the germline V gene are LGHNA and YNFKEQ. The CDR3 bases are TGTGCCAGCAGCTACCAAGCGGGGGGGCTCGACAATGAGCAGTTCTTC. Translating it yields CASSYQAGGLDNEQFF.

CDR3 in amino acids: CASSFGVTAGELFF. In nucleotides, the CDR3 is TGCGCCAGCAGCTTCGGGGTGACGGCCGGGGAGCTGTTTTTT. The chain combines TRBV5-1 with TRBJ2-2, with a tentative D call TRBD2 (5 bases). Germline values: CDR1 SGHRS, CDR2 YFSETQ. The length of the CDR3 is 14 residues. V shed 2 bases and J shed 6 bases, with 11 bases lying between them.